A single sample gave rise to the 25 T cell receptor beta chains below, sequenced in a study of post-analysis software for immune sequencing data. General study points: Patients carried a handful of TRBV segments more frequently than controls did, and TRBV5-6, TRBV5-1 and TRBV20-1 were among them.

These receptors' antigens are unknown. Prepared TCR beta cDNA libraries contained unique molecular identifiers. TCRdb ran MiXCR on the PCR reads and lists one entry per CDR3 protein. This table holds 750,000 to 950,000 distinct CDR3 sequences, approximately 50% found once. Sequencing input: blood. The receptor source for this set is a girl aged 5-17 years with multiple sclerosis.

The chain has TRBV2 and TRBJ2-3; 8 bases match TRBD2. CDR3 size: 17 residues. Germline trimming cut 3 bases from V and 3 bases from J; bases unmatched to any gene: 11. From germline, CDR1 is SNHLY and CDR2 FYNNEI. This CDR3 is CASSDGRREVETDTQYF. The CDR3 DNA is TGTGCCAGCAGTGACGGCAGGCGGGAGGTAGAGACAGATACGCAGTATTTT.

The chain couples TRBV29-1 to TRBJ2-7, with 12 bases fitting TRBD2. From germline, CDR1 is SQVTM and CDR2 ANQGSEA. Trimming cost V 5 bases and J 3 bases; bases outside gene matches: 8. There are 15 residues in the CDR3. CDR3 sequence reads: CSVIGLAGKHYEQYF. The CDR3 nucleotides read TGCAGCGTTATAGGACTAGCGGGGAAACACTACGAGCAGTACTTC.

The V and J genes are TRBV7-9 and TRBJ2-6, with 7 bases aligning to TRBD1. V gave up 5 bases and J gave up 0 bases; unmatched junction bases: 13. The germline V gene encodes CDR1 SEHNR and CDR2 FQNEAQ (reference sequence). CDR3 length: 19 residues. CDR3 region: CASSTRPGQISSGANVLTF. CDR3 DNA sequence: TGTGCCAGCAGCACCCGCCCGGGACAGATAAGCTCTGGGGCCAACGTCCTGACTTTC.

The rearrangement links TRBV28 to TRBJ2-1, with 9 bases fitting TRBD2. After removal of 5 bases from V and 3 bases from J, the junction contained 5 bases not matched to a gene. CDR1 and CDR2 (germline): MDHEN, SYDVKM. CDR3 size: 15 residues. CDR3 sequence: CASSTGLAFYNEQFF. The CDR3 DNA sequence: TGTGCCAGCAGTACCGGACTAGCGTTCTACAATGAGCAGTTCTTC.

This clonotype was found a few times. This chain joins TRBV10-3 and TRBJ2-5, with 8 nucleotides matching TRBD2. Judging by the DNA end, TRBJ2-7 fits better; the J call may be wrong. Germline values: CDR1 ENHRY, CDR2 SYGVKD. The CDR3 runs 15 residues. The CDR3 here is CAISEFSGGPYEQYF. The DNA of the CDR3 is TGTGCCATCAGTGAATTCAGCGGGGGCCCCTACGAGCAGTACTTC.

This sequence joins TRBV5-1 and TRBJ1-6; TRBD1 matches 9 bases. This CDR3 region has 17 residues. The junction had 8 bases not matched to a gene; V was cut back by 0 bases and J by 7 bases. Per germline, CDR1 SGHRS and CDR2 YFSETQ. The CDR3: CASSLALGQGLNSPLHF. The CDR3, as DNA: TGCGCCAGCAGCTTGGCCCTGGGACAGGGACTGAATTCACCCCTCCACTTT.

A remark on this clonotype: One junction end disagrees with the germline gene, perhaps due to a read error. V usage is TRBV10-3 and J usage is TRBJ1-5, with D unclear. This CDR3 is built from 12 residues. CDR1 ENHRY and CDR2 SYGVKD come from the germline V gene. The CDR3 DNA is TGTGCCATCAGTGAGTCACGGACTCGTCAGCGTTTT. It encodes CAISESRTRQRF.

The rearrangement uses TRBV7-3 and TRBJ2-7, with 16 bases aligning to TRBD2. Unmatched junction bases numbered 7, after V lost 5 bases and J lost 6 bases. There are 16 residues in the CDR3. Looked up from germline, CDR1 is SGHTA and CDR2 is FQGTGA. The CDR3 DNA reads as TGTGCCAGCAGCATGGGACTAGCGGGGGGGCGTGCCGAGCAGTACTTC. Translation gives CASSMGLAGGRAEQYF.

This clonotype turned up a few times. V usage is TRBV6-6 and J usage is TRBJ1-5; no clear D. This CDR3 spans 14 amino acids. The germline V and J ends were trimmed by 8 bases and 7 bases, with 18 bases remaining between them. CDR1 is MNHNY and CDR2 is SVGAGI in the germline V gene (reference sequence). The DNA of the CDR3 is TGTGCCAGCCTCCGGTCGGGGTCAGAGCAGCCCCAGCATTTT. This encodes CASLRSGSEQPQHF.

This clonotype has only a few counts. This chain connects TRBV6-2 or TRBV6-3 to TRBJ1-5; D uncertain. The germline V gene encodes CDR1 MNHEY and CDR2 SVGEGT. The CDR3 contains 12 residues. Trimming left V 7 bases short and J 4 bases short, with 8 bases between. CDR3 residues: CASTERNQPQHF. Written as DNA, the CDR3 is TGTGCCAGCACTGAAAGGAATCAGCCCCAGCATTTT.

This chain connects TRBV7-2 to TRBJ2-3; D might be TRBD2 (5 bases). Germline CDR1 reads SGHTA; CDR2 reads FQGNSA. V lost 5 bases and J 5 bases, leaving 20 bases between the germline ends. The CDR3 length is 16 residues. The CDR3 loop is CASSPAGLLLGDTQYF. Here the CDR3 DNA reads TGTGCCAGCAGCCCCGCCGGACTGCTTTTGGGAGATACGCAGTATTTT.

The gene calls are TRBV20-1 and TRBJ1-5; 8 bases are shared with TRBD1. The CDR3 is made up of 15 amino acids. After removal of 4 bases from V and 0 bases from J, the junction contained 5 bases not matched to a gene. Germline-derived CDR1 and CDR2 are DFQATT and SNEGSKA (reference sequence). CDR3 in amino acids: CSANRQGSSNQPQHF. DNA of the CDR3: TGCAGTGCTAATCGACAGGGGTCTAGCAATCAGCCCCAGCATTTT.

The CDR3, as DNA: TGTGCCAGCAGTTTCGGGGCTCCAGGGACCCAGTACTTC. Translated, it gives CASSFGAPGTQYF. The J gene is TRBJ2-5, the V gene TRBV12-3 or TRBV12-4; D tentatively reads TRBD1 or TRBD2 (5 bases each). V gave up 3 bases and J gave up 7 bases, with 12 bases separating them. The CDR3 totals 13 residues.

J is TRBJ2-2 and V is TRBV29-1, with D hard to call. The germline V gene encodes CDR1 SQVTM and CDR2 ANQGSEA. The CDR3 sequence is 13 residues long. V lost 0 bases to trimming and J lost 6 bases, with 8 bases between them. CDR3 coding DNA: TGCAGCGTTGAAGAGGCTGAGGCCGGGGAGCTGTTTTTT. Protein: CSVEEAEAGELFF.

In regard to this clonotype: Since the CDR3 does not end with the conserved phenylalanine or tryptophan, this likely comes from a read error. The chain couples TRBV5-1 to TRBJ2-3; weak D call: TRBD1 (6 bases). The CDR3 runs 16 residues. V lost 0 bases to trimming and J lost 2 bases, with 13 bases between them. Germline V gives CDR1 SGHRS, CDR2 YFSETQ. In nucleotides, the CDR3 is TGCGCCAGCAGCTTGGAACAGGGTAGTCCCACAGATACGCAGTATTGT. It translates to CASSLEQGSPTDTQYC.

In DNA form, the CDR3 reads TGTGCCAGCAGCCGGGCGGGGGGCTCTACCTTGAACACTGAAGCTTTCTTT. It codes for CASSRAGGSTLNTEAFF. This chain links TRBV7-9 with TRBJ1-1; TRBD1 is a possible D gene (6 bases). Trimming pared 5 bases from V and 0 bases from J, leaving 19 bases between. The germline V gene has CDR1 SEHNR and CDR2 FQNEAQ (reference sequence). This CDR3 is built from 17 residues.

The chain joins TRBV20-1 to TRBJ1-5; D not certain. Germline V gene sequence: CDR1 DFQATT, CDR2 SNEGSKA (reference sequence). The CDR3 has 16 residues. Between the trimmed V and J ends, which lost 0 bases and 3 bases, there was a span of 15 bases. Written as DNA, the CDR3 is TGCAGTGCTAGAGAGGCCTTAGGGCGGAACAATCAGCCCCAGCATTTT. Amino acid sequence: CSAREALGRNNQPQHF.

The V call is TRBV20-1, the J call TRBJ2-4; 7 bases map to TRBD1. Trimming took 0 bases from V and 7 from J; bases not matched to a gene: 12. Germline-derived CDR1 and CDR2 are DFQATT and SNEGSKA (reference sequence). The CDR3 covers 16 residues. The CDR3 DNA follows: TGCAGTGCTAGAGATTTCCTCGGCGAGACAGGGAACATTCAGTACTTC. This translates into CSARDFLGETGNIQYF.

The chain carries TRBV5-1 and TRBJ1-2; TRBD1 matches 11 bases. This CDR3 region has 14 residues. Germline CDR1 reads SGHRS; CDR2 reads YFSETQ. The V gene end was trimmed by 4 bases and the J gene end by 8 bases; junction bases not matched to a gene: 7. In nucleotides, the CDR3 is TGCGCCAGCAGCCCAGGACAGGGGGCGAAAGGCTACACCTTC. This translates into CASSPGQGAKGYTF.

A few counts support this clonotype. The V call is TRBV4-1, the J call TRBJ2-7; TRBD2 aligns across 12 bases. The CDR3 covers 15 residues. CDR1 is MGHRA and CDR2 is YSYEKL in the germline V gene. Trimming at V came to 4 bases and at J to 7 bases, leaving 8 bases not matched to a gene. In DNA form, the CDR3 reads TGCGCCAGCAGCCCCAGACTAGCGGGAGTGGGGGAGCAGTACTTC. Amino acids: CASSPRLAGVGEQYF.

The chain employs TRBV29-1 and TRBJ1-2; 7 positions match TRBD1. The CDR3 covers 13 residues. The J segment lost 6 bases and the V segment lost 3 bases, leaving 7 bases of the junction unmatched. The V gene's germline CDR1 is SQVTM and CDR2 ANQGSEA. The CDR3 nucleotides read TGCAGCGTTGAGGGACAGACCTTACATGGCTACACCTTC. It specifies CSVEGQTLHGYTF. Combining the CDR3 with reference TRBV29-1 and TRBJ1-2 gives the whole variable domain SAVISQKPSRDICQRGTSLTIQCQVDSQVTMMFWYRQQPGQSLTLIATANQGSEATYESGFVIDKFPISRPNLTFSTLTVSNMSPEDSSIYLCSVEGQTLHGYTFGSGTRLTVV.

The chain employs TRBV27 and TRBJ2-1; tentative D call: TRBD1 (5 bases). The CDR3 is made up of 15 amino acids. V was pared by 7 bases and J by 5 bases, with 18 bases between. CDR1 and CDR2 (germline): MNHEY, SMNVEV (reference sequence). As DNA, the CDR3 is TGTGCCAGCACCAGACTTTGGACACCTCACAATGAGCAGTTCTTC. It is translated as CASTRLWTPHNEQFF.

The chain has TRBV18 and TRBJ2-5; a weak D match, TRBD1 (6 bases). This CDR3 has 14 residues. Trimming pared 8 bases from V and 2 bases from J, leaving 15 bases between. The germline CDR1 and CDR2 sequences are KGHSH and LQKENI. CDR3 residues: CASASQGSQETQYF. CDR3 nucleotide sequence: TGTGCCAGCGCCTCACAGGGATCTCAAGAGACCCAGTACTTC.

This sequence joins TRBV5-1 and TRBJ2-5; 7 bases line up with TRBD2. The CDR3 sequence is 15 residues long. Germline lookup yields CDR1 SGHRS and CDR2 YFSETQ. V gave up 0 bases and J gave up 3 bases; unmatched junction bases: 5. The chain's CDR3 is CASSLGGRREETQYF. The DNA of the CDR3 is TGCGCCAGCAGCTTGGGCGGGAGAAGGGAAGAGACCCAGTACTTC.

This clonotype was found a few times. This rearrangement joins TRBV5-1 to TRBJ2-3, with D possibly being TRBD1 (6 bases). The germline V gene has CDR1 SGHRS and CDR2 YFSETQ. V was shortened by 3 bases and J by 4 bases, with 12 bases between the two germline ends. The CDR3 runs 14 residues. The chain's CDR3 is CASSWGQGADTQYF. The DNA for the CDR3 is TGCGCCAGCAGCTGGGGACAAGGGGCAGATACGCAGTATTTT.